This TCR beta chain was profiled in a study of T cell responses to AZD1222 COVID-19 vaccine. The CDR3 spans 16 residues. V was clipped by 5 bases and J by 0 bases; unmatched bases: 5. Germline CDR1 and CDR2: SGHVS and FNYEAQ. Note on this clone: What it recognizes is unknown.

Study-level points and caveats: White British people made up most donors, females outnumbered males, and clonal diversity was possibly underestimated.

Sequenced by immunoSEQ multiplex PCR; TCRdb stores in-frame clones only, minus some. The data show about 120,000 clones, over 80% seen once. This receptor was obtained from an adult in good health. Specimen: peripheral blood, collected on day 0 of AZD1222 vaccination. The chain links TRBV7-6 to TRBJ1-3, with 9 bases lining up with TRBD1. The CDR3 nucleotides read TGTGCCAGCAGCCTTGGACAGGGGTACTCTGGAAACACCATATATTTT. This encodes CASSLGQGYSGNTIYF.